This TCR beta chain was retrieved from a study of cytomegalovirus exposure and HLA in healthy donors. Both 60 Vbeta primers and 13 Jbeta primers went into the PCR. Some clones are missing from TCRdb's copy, which holds only in-frame ones; the method was immunoSEQ multiplex PCR. The table lists 100,000 to 120,000 clones, 76% of them singletons. The material sequenced was PBMCs. This clonotype was obtained from a man younger than 40 in good health and CMV-seropositive.

The CDR3, as DNA: TGCGCCAGCAGCCAAATAGGGGTCGTTTACAATGAGCAGTTCTTC. Translated, it gives CASSQIGVVYNEQFF. The chain joins TRBV4-1 to TRBJ2-1, with D perhaps TRBD1 (5 bases). Germline values: CDR1 MGHRA, CDR2 YSYEKL. V was trimmed by 2 bases and J by 4 bases, leaving 12 bases between them. The length of the CDR3 is 15 residues.